These 30 T cell receptor beta chains originate from one sample sequenced in a study of siplizumab effects on memory and regulatory T cells. Generated by immunoSEQ multiplex PCR, the TCRdb table keeps only in-frame clones and is missing some. Of 110,000 or so clones in the sample, about 93% were seen once. Source material: non-Treg CD4+ T cells sorted from blood. Receptor source: a human donor in good health.

This chain uses TRBV5-4 with TRBJ1-2, with 9 bases identical to TRBD1. Germline assignment: CDR1 SGHNT and CDR2 YYREEE (reference sequence). The V and J ends lost 1 base and 3 bases, in that order; junction bases with no gene match: 7. This CDR3 has 16 amino acids. CDR3 loop: CASSLTRTGDDYGYTF. The CDR3 DNA reads TGTGCCAGCAGCTTGACCAGGACAGGGGACGACTATGGCTACACCTTC.

The chain has TRBV6-5 and TRBJ2-7; D is unclear. V was pared by 0 bases and J by 9 bases, with 6 bases between. Germline CDR1 and CDR2: MNHEY and SVGAGI. This CDR3 has 11 residues. The CDR3 DNA follows: TGTGCCAGCAGTTACTCGGGAAGGCAGTACTTC. Encoded protein: CASSYSGRQYF.

V gene TRBV9 combines with J gene TRBJ2-3; D is possibly TRBD1 (6 bases). Trimming took off 3 bases at V and 3 bases at J, with 17 bases between the two ends. Germline assignment: CDR1 SGDLS and CDR2 YYNGEE. This CDR3 has 16 amino acids. For the CDR3, the DNA is TGTGCCAGCAGCGAGGGGGTGTCCAAGGGGACAGATACGCAGTATTTT. Translated: CASSEGVSKGTDTQYF.

J is TRBJ2-1 and V is TRBV27, with TRBD2 matching 11 bases. Germline V lookup: CDR1 MNHEY, CDR2 SMNVEV (reference sequence). Losses at the gene ends were 3 bases for V and 4 bases for J; bases not matched to a gene: 11. The CDR3 totals 18 residues. In DNA form, the CDR3 reads TGTGCCAGCAGTTTCGGGGGTCTAGCGGGGGGACCATACAATGAGCAGTTCTTC. Residues: CASSFGGLAGGPYNEQFF.

The chain combines TRBV19 with TRBJ1-4, with 8 nucleotides matching TRBD1. The CDR3 totals 15 residues. Germline CDR1 and CDR2: LNHDA and SQIVND (reference sequence). Unmatched junction bases numbered 4, after V lost 7 bases and J lost 0 bases. The CDR3 region is CASTGGLATNEKLFF. For the CDR3, the DNA is TGTGCCAGTACAGGGGGCTTGGCAACTAATGAAAAACTGTTTTTT.

The chain joins TRBV6-1 to TRBJ1-5, with a possible D match to TRBD1 (6 bases). Germline CDR1 MNHNS, CDR2 SASEGT. The CDR3 consists of 14 residues. Trimming cost V 5 bases and J 6 bases, with 14 bases left between them. DNA of the CDR3: TGTGCCAGCAGTCTCGAACAGGGTATTCAGCCCCAGCATTTT. It encodes CASSLEQGIQPQHF.

V usage is TRBV7-9 and J usage is TRBJ1-2; D not certain. The V and J ends lost 0 bases and 4 bases respectively, with 9 bases between them. CDR3 size: 14 residues. Per the germline V gene, CDR1 is SEHNR and CDR2 is FQNEAQ (reference sequence). The CDR3 reads CASSLAGYGYGYTF. CDR3 DNA: TGTGCCAGCAGCTTAGCAGGGTATGGCTATGGCTACACCTTC. The full variable domain, in which reference TRBV7-9 and TRBJ1-2 provide the parts outside the CDR3, is DTGVSQNPRHKITKRGQNVTFRCDPISEHNRLYWYRQTLGQGPEFLTYFQNEAQLEKSRLLSDRFSAERPKGSFSTLEIQRTEQGDSAMYLCASSLAGYGYGYTFGSGTRLTVV.

This clone was found once. V and J are TRBV7-2 and TRBJ2-1, with D uncertain. V lost 2 bases and J lost 0, with 8 bases in between. This CDR3 region has 15 residues. Germline loops: CDR1 SGHTA, CDR2 FQGNSA. CDR3 nucleotides: TGTGCCAGCAGCTTAAGCTGGGGCTCCTACAATGAGCAGTTCTTC. Its protein is CASSLSWGSYNEQFF.

This rearrangement joins TRBV11-2 to TRBJ2-2; possibly TRBD1 for D (6 bases). The germline V gene has CDR1 SGHAT and CDR2 FQNNGV. This CDR3 spans 16 amino acids. Trimming shortened V by 5 bases and J by 1 base, and 14 bases separated the two germline ends. The DNA for the CDR3 is TGTGCCAGCAGCCCACAGCTGGGACAGAACACCGGGGAGCTGTTTTTT. This encodes CASSPQLGQNTGELFF.

The chain has TRBV5-1 and TRBJ2-2; D is perhaps TRBD2 (5 bases). Germline V gene lookup returns CDR1 SGHRS and CDR2 YFSETQ. This CDR3 contains 16 residues. V was cut by 2 bases and J by 2 bases, with 13 bases left in between. Here the CDR3 reads CASSFAAASNTGELFF. The CDR3 DNA is TGCGCCAGCAGCTTTGCAGCGGCGAGCAACACCGGGGAGCTGTTTTTT.

The chain uses TRBV7-9 and TRBJ1-2; D uncertain. With 3 bases removed from V and 2 bases from J, the gap between germline ends came to 7 bases. Germline loops: CDR1 SEHNR, CDR2 FQNEAQ (reference sequence). This CDR3 is built from 13 residues. The CDR3 spells CASSFGENYGYTF. Here the CDR3 DNA reads TGTGCCAGCAGCTTCGGGGAGAACTATGGCTACACCTTC.

This sequence joins TRBV2 and TRBJ2-2; D not certain. The CDR3 is 13 residues long. The germline gives CDR1 SNHLY, CDR2 FYNNEI. V was trimmed by 8 bases and J by 0 bases, leaving 7 bases between them. The CDR3 spells CASSVTNTGELFF. The CDR3 nucleotides read TGTGCCAGCTCCGTAACGAACACCGGGGAGCTGTTTTTT.

This clone has a single count. V usage is TRBV2 and J usage is TRBJ2-1; a possible D gene is TRBD2 (5 bases). The CDR3 is made up of 15 amino acids. Germline CDR1 and CDR2: SNHLY and FYNNEI. V shed 3 bases and J shed 0 bases, with 9 bases lying between them. The CDR3 here is CASSDLGSSYNEQFF. In DNA, the CDR3 is TGTGCCAGCAGTGATTTGGGGAGCTCCTACAATGAGCAGTTCTTC.

CDR3 coding DNA: TGCGCCAGCAACTTTTACTTTCCCCGACAGGGAATGAACACTGAAGCTTTCTTT. It yields the protein CASNFYFPRQGMNTEAFF. V is TRBV4-1 and J is TRBJ1-1, with 7 bases aligning to TRBD1. The CDR3 length is 18 residues. Germline V gives CDR1 MGHRA, CDR2 YSYEKL. V shed 7 bases and J 0 bases; nucleotides not matched to a gene: 17.

The chain has TRBV5-1 and TRBJ2-7, with D maybe TRBD1 (5 bases). Trimming shortened V by 2 bases and J by 2 bases, and 8 bases separated the two germline ends. This CDR3 is 13 amino acids long. CDR1 is SGHRS, CDR2 YFSETQ, per germline. Here the CDR3 DNA reads TGCGCCAGCAGCTTTACAGGAGCCTACGAGCAGTACTTC. This sequence encodes CASSFTGAYEQYF.

CDR3 sequence: CAISDSGPPSYTF. The CDR3 DNA follows: TGTGCCATCAGTGACTCGGGGCCACCCAGCTACACCTTC. The chain is built from TRBV10-3 and TRBJ1-2, with a possible D match to TRBD1 (5 bases). V dropped 3 bases and J dropped 9 bases, with 14 bases sitting between them. This CDR3 region has 13 residues. The V gene's germline CDR1 is ENHRY and CDR2 SYGVKD.

CDR3 region: CASSLNSGGKYEQYF. The CDR3 DNA reads TGTGCCAGCTCACTAAATAGCGGGGGGAAATACGAGCAGTACTTC. The chain is built from TRBV18 and TRBJ2-7; the match to TRBD2 covers 10 bases. CDR1 KGHSH and CDR2 LQKENI come from the germline V gene. The CDR3 contains 15 residues. V gave up 4 bases and J gave up 4 bases; unmatched junction bases: 7.

J is TRBJ2-5 and V is TRBV30, with 7 bases aligning to TRBD1. Germline CDR1 is GTSNPN and CDR2 is SVGIG (reference sequence). There are 16 residues in the CDR3. The V and J ends lost 2 bases and 3 bases, in that order; junction bases with no gene match: 12. CDR3 amino acids: CAWSTPRDSIKETQYF. The CDR3 nucleotides read TGTGCCTGGAGTACCCCTCGGGACAGCATTAAAGAGACCCAGTACTTC.

The chain joins TRBV2 to TRBJ2-3; 10 bases fit TRBD2. This CDR3 contains 14 residues. CDR1 and CDR2 from the germline V gene are SNHLY and FYNNEI. The trim removed 8 bases at V and 2 bases at J, leaving 4 bases unmatched. The CDR3 DNA sequence: TGTGCCAGCCCTAGCGGGGGACCCACAGATACGCAGTATTTT. Its protein is CASPSGGPTDTQYF.

The V and J genes are TRBV5-6 and TRBJ2-2; TRBD1 matches at 7 bases. Germline trimming cut 3 bases from V and 7 bases from J; bases unmatched to any gene: 6. CDR3 size: 14 residues. Germline values: CDR1 SGHDT, CDR2 YYEEEE. DNA of the CDR3: TGTGCCAGCAGCTCAGGACAGGCGAGCGGGGAGCTGTTTTTT. Translating it yields CASSSGQASGELFF. Supplemented by reference TRBV5-6 and TRBJ2-2, the full variable domain reads DAGVTQSPTHLIKTRGQQVTLRCSPKSGHDTVSWYQQALGQGPQFIFQYYEEEERQRGNFPDRFSGHQFPNYSSELNVNALLLGDSALYLCASSSGQASGELFFGEGSRLTVL.

The CDR3 region has the DNA TGTGCCAGTACCGCGGACAGGGTTAATTCACCCCTCCACTTT. Encoded protein: CASTADRVNSPLHF. The chain links TRBV19 to TRBJ1-6; 8 bases fit TRBD1. V trimming: 7 bases; J trimming: 6 bases; junction bases outside the gene matches: 5. This CDR3 has 14 residues. Per the germline V gene, CDR1 is LNHDA and CDR2 is SQIVND (reference sequence).

This sequence joins TRBV7-9 and TRBJ2-7; D might be TRBD2 (5 bases). CDR3 length: 14 amino acids. CDR1 and CDR2 from the germline V gene are SEHNR and FQNEAQ (reference sequence). V lost 5 bases and J lost 2, with 13 bases in between. The CDR3 is CASSPRVTAYEQYF. The CDR3 DNA reads as TGTGCCAGCAGCCCGAGGGTCACGGCCTACGAGCAGTACTTC.

This clone was recorded a few times. J is TRBJ2-3 and V is TRBV6-1, with D tentatively TRBD1 (5 bases). Germline CDR1 MNHNS, CDR2 SASEGT. V was cut by 4 bases and J by 6 bases, with 14 bases left in between. The CDR3 runs 14 residues. In DNA form, the CDR3 reads TGTGCCAGCAGTGTATTAGTGAAGGGGGATACGCAGTATTTT. Translation: CASSVLVKGDTQYF.

V gene TRBV15 combines with J gene TRBJ2-5, with D possibly being TRBD1 or TRBD2 (5 bases each). The CDR3 is 13 amino acids. The V gene's germline CDR1 is LNHNV and CDR2 YYDKDF (reference sequence). Deletions cut 8 bases from V and 1 base from J, with 11 bases between. Here the CDR3 reads CATLGRFQETQYF. CDR3 bases: TGTGCCACCCTGGGACGTTTCCAAGAGACCCAGTACTTC.

The rearrangement uses TRBV11-2 and TRBJ2-3; no clear D. The CDR3 runs 15 residues. CDR1 and CDR2 from the germline V gene are SGHAT and FQNNGV. The V end was cut by 0 bases, the J end by 2 bases, with 9 bases between. CDR3 region: CASSLDRSPTDTQYF. As DNA, the CDR3 is TGTGCCAGCAGCTTAGATAGAAGTCCCACAGATACGCAGTATTTT.

A single count supports this clone. V and J are TRBV9 and TRBJ1-1; D is ambiguous. The CDR3 is 13 amino acids. Per germline, CDR1 SGDLS and CDR2 YYNGEE. Trimming stripped 4 bases from V and 4 bases from J, with 11 bases between. The CDR3 protein is CASSPGVVTEAFF. Written as DNA, the CDR3 is TGTGCCAGCAGCCCCGGGGTCGTCACTGAAGCTTTCTTT.

This chain joins TRBV5-1 and TRBJ1-1; D may be TRBD1 (6 bases). This CDR3 is built from 15 residues. V shed 3 bases and J shed 0 bases, with 12 bases lying between them. The germline CDR1 and CDR2 sequences are SGHRS and YFSETQ. The CDR3 spells CASSSRGGMNTEAFF. The CDR3 DNA is TGCGCCAGCAGCTCCCGGGGGGGCATGAACACTGAAGCTTTCTTT.

Regarding this clone: Additional DNA sequences in this sample encode the identical CDR3. J is TRBJ1-1 and V is TRBV6-5; 8 nucleotides align to TRBD1. V trimming: 7 bases; J trimming: 5 bases; junction bases outside the gene matches: 6. Germline lookup yields CDR1 MNHEY and CDR2 SVGAGI. There are 13 residues in the CDR3. The CDR3 sequence: CASTNRGGTEAFF. The CDR3 nucleotides are TGTGCCAGCACAAACAGGGGGGGGACTGAAGCTTTCTTT.

The chain uses TRBV7-9 and TRBJ1-6; D is possibly TRBD1 (6 bases). Germline lookup yields CDR1 SEHNR and CDR2 FQNEAQ (reference sequence). The CDR3 contains 14 residues. V dropped 7 bases and J dropped 7 bases, with 14 bases sitting between them. The CDR3 DNA follows: TGTGCCAGCACCCTCACAGGGTTGAATTCACCCCTCCACTTT. Translation gives CASTLTGLNSPLHF.

The chain uses TRBV5-1 and TRBJ1-3; TRBD1 might be the D (5 bases). The germline V and J ends were trimmed by 3 bases and 4 bases, with 11 bases remaining between them. This CDR3 is built from 14 residues. Germline lookup yields CDR1 SGHRS and CDR2 YFSETQ. CDR3 loop: CASSSTGEGNTIYF. In DNA form, the CDR3 reads TGCGCCAGCAGCTCCACGGGGGAGGGAAACACCATATATTTT.